The present T cell receptor beta chain was sequenced within a study of beta chain features in type 1 diabetes. Looked up from germline, CDR1 is SGHRS and CDR2 is YFSETQ. V was trimmed by 9 bases and J by 0 bases, leaving 16 bases between them. The CDR3 runs 16 residues. Isolated RNA was reverse transcribed in full, so expressed TCRB transcripts were sequenced. Generated by immunoSEQ multiplex PCR, the TCRdb table keeps only in-frame clones and is missing some. This sample yields 280,000 or so clones, of which about 15% are seen a single time; less than 0.02% belongs to the top ten. This clone was observed a handful of times. Its antigen is not identified. Purity exceeding 95% was reached by all sorted populations. Study observations and caveats: Moderate yet significant TCRB CDR3 shortening was seen in Type 1 diabetes patients in all four CD4+ subsets. More deletions and fewer insertions at VDJ junctions were found in patients with type 1 diabetes. Healthy donors had naive, central memory and Treg TCRB repertoires that appeared less similar than those seen among patients.

The clonotype comes from a man younger than 35 with type 1 diabetes. This chain joins TRBV5-1 and TRBJ2-6, with D unresolved. The sample was naive CD4+ T cells from blood. The CDR3 nucleotides are TGCGCCACAAATCCAGGTGCCCCCTCTGGGGCCAACGTCCTGACTTTC. Encoded protein: CATNPGAPSGANVLTF. Combining the CDR3 with reference TRBV5-1 and TRBJ2-6 gives the whole variable domain KAGVTQTPRYLIKTRGQQVTLSCSPISGHRSVSWYQQTPGQGLQFLFEYFSETQRNKGNFPGRFSGRQFSNSRSEMNVSTLELGDSALYLCATNPGAPSGANVLTFGAGSRLTVL.